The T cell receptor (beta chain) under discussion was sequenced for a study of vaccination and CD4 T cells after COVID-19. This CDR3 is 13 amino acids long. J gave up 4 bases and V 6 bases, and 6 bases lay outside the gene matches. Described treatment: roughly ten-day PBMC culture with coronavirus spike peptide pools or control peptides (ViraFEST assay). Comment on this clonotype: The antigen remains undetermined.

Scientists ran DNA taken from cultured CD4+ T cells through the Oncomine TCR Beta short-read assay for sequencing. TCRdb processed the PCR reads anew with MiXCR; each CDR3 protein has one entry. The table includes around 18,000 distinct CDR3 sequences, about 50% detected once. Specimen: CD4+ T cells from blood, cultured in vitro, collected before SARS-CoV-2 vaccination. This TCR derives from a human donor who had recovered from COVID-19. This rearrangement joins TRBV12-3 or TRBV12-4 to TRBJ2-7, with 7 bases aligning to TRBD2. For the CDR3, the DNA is TGTGCCAGCAGAAAGGGGACTAATTACGAGCAGTACTTC. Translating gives CASRKGTNYEQYF.